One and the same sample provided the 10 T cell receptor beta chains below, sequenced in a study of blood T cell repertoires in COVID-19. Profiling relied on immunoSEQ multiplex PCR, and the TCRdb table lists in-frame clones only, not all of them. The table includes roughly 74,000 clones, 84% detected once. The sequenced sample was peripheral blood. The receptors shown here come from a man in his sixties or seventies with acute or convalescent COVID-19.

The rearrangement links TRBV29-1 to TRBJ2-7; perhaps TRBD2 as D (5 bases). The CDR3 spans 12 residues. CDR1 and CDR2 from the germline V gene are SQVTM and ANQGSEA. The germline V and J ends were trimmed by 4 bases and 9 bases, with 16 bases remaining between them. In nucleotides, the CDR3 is TGCAGCGTTGGAATCCCCGGGAAAGGGCAGTACTTC. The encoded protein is CSVGIPGKGQYF.

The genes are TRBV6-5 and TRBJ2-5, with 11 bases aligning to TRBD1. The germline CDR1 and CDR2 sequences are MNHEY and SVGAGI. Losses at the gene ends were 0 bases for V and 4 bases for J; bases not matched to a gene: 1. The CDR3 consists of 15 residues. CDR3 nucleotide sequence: TGTGCCAGCAGTTACTCGGGACAGGGGGGAGAGACCCAGTACTTC. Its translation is CASSYSGQGGETQYF.

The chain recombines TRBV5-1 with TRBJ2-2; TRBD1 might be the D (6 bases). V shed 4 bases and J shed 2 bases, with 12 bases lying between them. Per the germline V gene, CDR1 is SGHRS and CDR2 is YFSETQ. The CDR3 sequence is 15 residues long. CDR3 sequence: CASSLGGFNTGELFF. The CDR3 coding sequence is TGCGCCAGCAGCCTAGGGGGTTTCAACACCGGGGAGCTGTTTTTT.

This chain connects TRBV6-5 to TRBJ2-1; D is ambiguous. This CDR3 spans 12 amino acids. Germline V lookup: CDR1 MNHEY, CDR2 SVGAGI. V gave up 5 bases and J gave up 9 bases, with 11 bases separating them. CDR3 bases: TGTGCCAGCAGTCTCACGGGTGTTGAGCAGTTCTTC. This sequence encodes CASSLTGVEQFF.

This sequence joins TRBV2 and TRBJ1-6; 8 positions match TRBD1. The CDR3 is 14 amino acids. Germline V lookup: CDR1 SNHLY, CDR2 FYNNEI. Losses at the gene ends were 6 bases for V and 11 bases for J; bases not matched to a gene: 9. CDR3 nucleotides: TGTGCCAGCAGCGAAAGGGGGACAGGAGCACCCCTCCACTTT. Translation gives CASSERGTGAPLHF.

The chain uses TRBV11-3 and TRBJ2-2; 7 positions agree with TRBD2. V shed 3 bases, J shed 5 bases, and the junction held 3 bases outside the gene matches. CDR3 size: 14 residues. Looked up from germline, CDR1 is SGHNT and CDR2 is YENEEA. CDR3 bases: TGTGCCAGCAGCTTGGGAGGGGAAACCGGGGAGCTGTTTTTT. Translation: CASSLGGETGELFF.

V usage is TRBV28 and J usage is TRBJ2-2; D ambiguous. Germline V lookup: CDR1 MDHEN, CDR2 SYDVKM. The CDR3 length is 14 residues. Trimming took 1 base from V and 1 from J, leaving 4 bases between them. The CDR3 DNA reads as TGTGCCAGCAGTTTATCTCTGAACACCGGGGAGCTGTTTTTT. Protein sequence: CASSLSLNTGELFF. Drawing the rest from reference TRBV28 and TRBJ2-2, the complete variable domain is DVKVTQSSRYLVKRTGEKVFLECVQDMDHENMFWYRQDPGLGLRLIYFSYDVKMKEKGDIPEGYSVSREKKERFSLILESASTNQTSMYLCASSLSLNTGELFFGEGSRLTVL.

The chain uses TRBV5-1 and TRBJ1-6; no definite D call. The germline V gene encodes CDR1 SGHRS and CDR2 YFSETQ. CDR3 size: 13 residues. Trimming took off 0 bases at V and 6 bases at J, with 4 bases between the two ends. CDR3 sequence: CASSLGVNSPLHF. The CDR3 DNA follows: TGCGCCAGCAGCTTGGGAGTTAATTCACCCCTCCACTTT.

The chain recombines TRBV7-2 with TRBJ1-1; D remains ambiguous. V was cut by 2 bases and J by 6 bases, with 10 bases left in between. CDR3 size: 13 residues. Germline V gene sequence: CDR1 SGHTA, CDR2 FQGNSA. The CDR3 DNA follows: TGTGCCAGCAGCTTAAGAGGGCTGTCTGAAGCTTTCTTT. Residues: CASSLRGLSEAFF.

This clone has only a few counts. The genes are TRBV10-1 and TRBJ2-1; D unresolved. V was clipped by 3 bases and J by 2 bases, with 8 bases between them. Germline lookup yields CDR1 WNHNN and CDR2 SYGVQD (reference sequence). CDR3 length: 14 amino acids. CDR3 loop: CASSDVGPYNEQFF. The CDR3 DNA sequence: TGCGCCAGCAGTGATGTTGGGCCCTACAATGAGCAGTTCTTC.